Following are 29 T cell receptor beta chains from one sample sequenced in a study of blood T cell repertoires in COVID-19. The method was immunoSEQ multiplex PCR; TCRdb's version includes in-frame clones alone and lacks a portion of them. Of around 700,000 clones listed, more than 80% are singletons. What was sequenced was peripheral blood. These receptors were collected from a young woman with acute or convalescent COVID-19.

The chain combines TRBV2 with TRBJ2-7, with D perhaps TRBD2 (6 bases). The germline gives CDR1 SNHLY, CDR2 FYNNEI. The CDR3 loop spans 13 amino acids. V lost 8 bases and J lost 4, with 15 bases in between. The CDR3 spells CASRGIGEYEQYF. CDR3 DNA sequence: TGTGCCAGCCGCGGGATTGGGGAGTACGAGCAGTACTTC.

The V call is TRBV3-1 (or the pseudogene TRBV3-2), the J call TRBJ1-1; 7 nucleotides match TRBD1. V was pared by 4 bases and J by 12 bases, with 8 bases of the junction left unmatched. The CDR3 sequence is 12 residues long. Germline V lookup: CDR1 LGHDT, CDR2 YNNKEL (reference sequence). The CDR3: CASSRPTGRSFF. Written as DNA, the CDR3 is TGTGCCAGCAGCCGACCGACAGGGAGATCTTTCTTT.

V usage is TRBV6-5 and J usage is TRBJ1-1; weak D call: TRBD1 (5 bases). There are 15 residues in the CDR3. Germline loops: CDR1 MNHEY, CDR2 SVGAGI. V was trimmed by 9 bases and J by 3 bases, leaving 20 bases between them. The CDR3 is CARKVRDSRHTEAFF. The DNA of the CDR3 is TGTGCCAGAAAAGTACGGGACTCGCGACACACTGAAGCTTTCTTT.

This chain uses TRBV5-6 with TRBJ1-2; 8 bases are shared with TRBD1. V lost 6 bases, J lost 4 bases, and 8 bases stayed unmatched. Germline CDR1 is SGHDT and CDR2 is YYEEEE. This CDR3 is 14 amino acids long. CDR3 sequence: CASIQTGERYGYTF. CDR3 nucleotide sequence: TGTGCCAGCATCCAGACAGGGGAACGCTATGGCTACACCTTC.

The DNA of the CDR3 is TGTGCCAGCTCACCACTCGCGAATACGAACACCGGGGAGCTGTTTTTT. Its protein product is CASSPLANTNTGELFF. The rearrangement joins TRBV18 to TRBJ2-2; the D is unclear. Germline CDR1 is KGHSH and CDR2 is LQKENI. This CDR3 spans 16 amino acids. V lost 1 base and J 0 bases, leaving 9 bases between the germline ends.

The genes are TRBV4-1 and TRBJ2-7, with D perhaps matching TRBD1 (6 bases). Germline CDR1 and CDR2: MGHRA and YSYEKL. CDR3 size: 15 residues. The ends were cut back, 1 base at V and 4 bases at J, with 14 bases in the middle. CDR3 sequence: CASSQVRGDRYEQYF. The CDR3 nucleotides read TGCGCCAGCAGCCAAGTGAGGGGAGACAGGTACGAGCAGTACTTC.

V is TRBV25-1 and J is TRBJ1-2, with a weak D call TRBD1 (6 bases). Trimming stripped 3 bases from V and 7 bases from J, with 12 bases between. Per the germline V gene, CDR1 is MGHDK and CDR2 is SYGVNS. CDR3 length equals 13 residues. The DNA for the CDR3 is TGTGCCAGCAGTGACCCAGGGGCGCTTGGCTACACCTTC. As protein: CASSDPGALGYTF.

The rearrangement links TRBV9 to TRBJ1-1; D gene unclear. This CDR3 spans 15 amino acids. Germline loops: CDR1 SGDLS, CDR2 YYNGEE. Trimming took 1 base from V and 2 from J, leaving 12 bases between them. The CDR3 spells CASSVSIGFNTEAFF. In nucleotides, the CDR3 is TGTGCCAGCAGCGTAAGTATCGGGTTTAACACTGAAGCTTTCTTT.

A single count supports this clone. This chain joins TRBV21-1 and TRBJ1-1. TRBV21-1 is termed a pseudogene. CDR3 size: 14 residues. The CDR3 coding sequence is TGTGCCACACCCCGAAAGAGTCTGAACACTGAAGCTTTCTTT. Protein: CATPRKSLNTEAFF.

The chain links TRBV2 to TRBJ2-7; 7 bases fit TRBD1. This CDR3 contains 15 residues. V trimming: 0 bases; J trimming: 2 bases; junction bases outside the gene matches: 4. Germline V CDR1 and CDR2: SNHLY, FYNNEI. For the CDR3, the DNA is TGTGCCAGCAGTGAAGCGGGACAGACCCCCTACGAGCAGTACTTC. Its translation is CASSEAGQTPYEQYF.

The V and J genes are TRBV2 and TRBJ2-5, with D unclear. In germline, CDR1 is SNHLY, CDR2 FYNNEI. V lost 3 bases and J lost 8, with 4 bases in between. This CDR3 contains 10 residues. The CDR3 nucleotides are TGTGCCAGCAGTGAGCGAACCCAGTACTTC. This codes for CASSERTQYF.

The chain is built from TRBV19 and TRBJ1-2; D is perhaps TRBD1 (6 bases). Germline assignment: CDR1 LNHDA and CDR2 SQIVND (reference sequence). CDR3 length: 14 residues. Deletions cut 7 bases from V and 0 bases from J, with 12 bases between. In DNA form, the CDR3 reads TGTGCCAGTACCTCGACAGGCGCTAACTATGGCTACACCTTC. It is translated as CASTSTGANYGYTF.

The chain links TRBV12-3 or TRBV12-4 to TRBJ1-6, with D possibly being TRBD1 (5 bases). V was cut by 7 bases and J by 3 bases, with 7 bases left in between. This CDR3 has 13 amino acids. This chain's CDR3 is CASTGDYNSPLHF. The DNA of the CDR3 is TGTGCCAGCACGGGGGACTATAATTCACCCCTCCACTTT.

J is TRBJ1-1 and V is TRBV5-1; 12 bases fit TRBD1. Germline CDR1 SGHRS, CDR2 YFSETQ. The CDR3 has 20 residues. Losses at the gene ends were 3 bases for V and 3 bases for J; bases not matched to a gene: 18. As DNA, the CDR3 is TGCGCCAGCAGCTCACCCCCGGGACAGGGGGCGAGAATGTTAGACACTGAAGCTTTCTTT. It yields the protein CASSSPPGQGARMLDTEAFF.

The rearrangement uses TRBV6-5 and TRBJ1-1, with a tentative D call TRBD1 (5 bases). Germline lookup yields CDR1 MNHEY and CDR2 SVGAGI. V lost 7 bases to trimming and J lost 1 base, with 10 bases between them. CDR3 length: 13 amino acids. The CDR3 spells CASKAGWNTEAFF. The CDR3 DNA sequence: TGTGCCAGCAAGGCAGGGTGGAACACTGAAGCTTTCTTT.

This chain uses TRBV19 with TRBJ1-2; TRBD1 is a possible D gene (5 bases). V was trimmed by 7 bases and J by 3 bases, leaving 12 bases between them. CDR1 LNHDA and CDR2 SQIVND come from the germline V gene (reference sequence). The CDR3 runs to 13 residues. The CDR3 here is CASNPGEYYGYTF. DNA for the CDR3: TGTGCCAGTAATCCGGGGGAATACTATGGCTACACCTTC.

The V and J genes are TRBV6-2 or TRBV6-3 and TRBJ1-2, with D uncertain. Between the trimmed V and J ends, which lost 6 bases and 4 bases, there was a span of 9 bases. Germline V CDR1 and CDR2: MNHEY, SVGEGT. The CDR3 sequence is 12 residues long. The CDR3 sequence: CASSDTAYGYTF. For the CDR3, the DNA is TGTGCCAGCAGCGACACGGCCTATGGCTACACCTTC.

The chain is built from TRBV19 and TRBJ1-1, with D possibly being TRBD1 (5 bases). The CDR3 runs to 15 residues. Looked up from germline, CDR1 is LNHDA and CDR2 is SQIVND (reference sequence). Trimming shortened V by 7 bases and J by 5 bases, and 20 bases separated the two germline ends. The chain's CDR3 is CASIAPHCGATEAFF. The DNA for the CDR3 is TGTGCCAGTATAGCCCCGCATTGTGGGGCAACTGAAGCTTTCTTT.

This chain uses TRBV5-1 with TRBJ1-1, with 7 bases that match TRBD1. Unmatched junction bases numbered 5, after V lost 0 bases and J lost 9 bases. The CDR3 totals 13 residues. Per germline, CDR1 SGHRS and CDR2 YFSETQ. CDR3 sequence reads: CASSLEWDSQAFF. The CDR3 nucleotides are TGCGCCAGCAGCTTGGAATGGGACAGCCAAGCTTTCTTT.

The CDR3 DNA is TGTGCCAGCAGCTTAGCGCGCAGCCTAAGGGGAGATACGCAGTATTTT. This gives the protein CASSLARSLRGDTQYF. V and J are TRBV7-9 and TRBJ2-3; D possibly corresponds to TRBD1 (5 bases). V lost 0 bases to trimming and J lost 5 bases, with 15 bases between them. Germline CDR1 SEHNR, CDR2 FQNEAQ (reference sequence). The CDR3 spans 16 residues.

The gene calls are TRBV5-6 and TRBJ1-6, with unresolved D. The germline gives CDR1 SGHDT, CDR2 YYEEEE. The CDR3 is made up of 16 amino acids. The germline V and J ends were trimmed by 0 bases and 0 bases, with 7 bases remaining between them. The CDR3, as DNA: TGTGCCAGCAGCTTGGGTGGGAGCTCCTATAATTCACCCCTCCACTTT. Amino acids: CASSLGGSSYNSPLHF.

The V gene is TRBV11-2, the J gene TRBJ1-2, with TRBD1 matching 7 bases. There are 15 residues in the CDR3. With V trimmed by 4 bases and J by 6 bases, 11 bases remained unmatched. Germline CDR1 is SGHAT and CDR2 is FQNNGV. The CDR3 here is CASSSDPSTGHGYTF. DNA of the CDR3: TGTGCCAGCAGCTCCGACCCCTCGACAGGGCATGGCTACACCTTC.

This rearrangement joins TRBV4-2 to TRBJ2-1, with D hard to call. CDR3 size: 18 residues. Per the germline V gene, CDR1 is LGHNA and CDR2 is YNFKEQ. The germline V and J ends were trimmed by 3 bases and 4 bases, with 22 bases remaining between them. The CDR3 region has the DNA TGTGCCAGCAGCCAGGAGCGTGTTGTAGGCAAAAGATACAATGAGCAGTTCTTC. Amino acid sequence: CASSQERVVGKRYNEQFF.

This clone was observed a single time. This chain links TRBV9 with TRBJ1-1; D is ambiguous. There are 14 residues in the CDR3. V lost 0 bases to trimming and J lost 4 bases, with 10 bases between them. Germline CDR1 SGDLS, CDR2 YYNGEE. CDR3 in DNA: TGTGCCAGCAGCGTAGCAACGGGAGGCACTGAAGCTTTCTTT. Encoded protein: CASSVATGGTEAFF.

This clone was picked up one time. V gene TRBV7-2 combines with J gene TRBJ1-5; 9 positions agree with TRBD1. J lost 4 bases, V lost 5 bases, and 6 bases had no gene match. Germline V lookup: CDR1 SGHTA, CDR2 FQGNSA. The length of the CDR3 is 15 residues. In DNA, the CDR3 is TGTGCCAGCAGCCCGGGACAGGGTCTAAATCAGCCCCAGCATTTT. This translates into CASSPGQGLNQPQHF.

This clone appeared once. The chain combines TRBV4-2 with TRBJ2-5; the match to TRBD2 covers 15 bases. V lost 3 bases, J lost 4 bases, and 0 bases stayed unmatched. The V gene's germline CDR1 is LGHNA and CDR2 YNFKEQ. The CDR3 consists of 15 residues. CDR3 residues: CASSQGLAGGETQYF. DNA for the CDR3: TGTGCCAGCAGCCAGGGACTAGCGGGAGGAGAGACCCAGTACTTC.

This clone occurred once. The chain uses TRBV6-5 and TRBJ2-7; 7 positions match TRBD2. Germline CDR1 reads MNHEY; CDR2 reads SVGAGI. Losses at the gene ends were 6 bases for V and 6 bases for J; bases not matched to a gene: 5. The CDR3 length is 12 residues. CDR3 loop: CASSPLASEQYF. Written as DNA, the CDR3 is TGTGCCAGCAGCCCACTAGCGAGCGAGCAGTACTTC.

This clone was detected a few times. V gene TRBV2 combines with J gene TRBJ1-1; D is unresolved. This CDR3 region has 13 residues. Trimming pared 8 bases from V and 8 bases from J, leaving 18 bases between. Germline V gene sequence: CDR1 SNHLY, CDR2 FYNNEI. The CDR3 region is CASVRYVGREAFF. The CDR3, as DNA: TGTGCCAGCGTGAGGTATGTGGGGAGAGAAGCTTTCTTT.

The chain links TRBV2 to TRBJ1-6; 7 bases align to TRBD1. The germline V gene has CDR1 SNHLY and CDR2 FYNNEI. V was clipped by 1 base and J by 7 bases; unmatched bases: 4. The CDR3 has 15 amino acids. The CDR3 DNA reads TGTGCCAGCAGTGAAGGACAGGGCCTCAATTCACCCCTCCACTTT. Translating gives CASSEGQGLNSPLHF.